Listed below are T cell receptor beta chains from one sample, sequenced in a study of early T cells in non-severe SARS-CoV-2 infection. TCRdb re-analysed the 5' RACE reads in MiXCR, keeping a single row per CDR3 protein. Of some 49,000 distinct CDR3 sequences in the sample, around 11% were seen once. The sequenced sample was whole blood. The receptors were gathered from an adult who was a healthcare worker with PCR-confirmed SARS-CoV-2 infection or an uninfected control (not recorded which). CDR3s leave out the opening cysteine and the closing phenylalanine or tryptophan. The order of the fields is V gene, CDR3 protein.

TRBV3-1,ASRRGESEKLF
TRBV10-3,AISGGRGFTDTQY
TRBV9,ASSVEGGMGQPQH
TRBV2,ASRTGPGGGQPQH
TRBV2,ASRTRGRDSYNEQF
TRBV5-1,ASSARQGMADTQY
TRBV6-2/TRBV6-3,ASSELLPDRVVKNIQY
TRBV20-1,SARLLGEQY
TRBV5-1,ASSRAMESTEAF
TRBV10-1,ASSGSSDTQY
TRBV7-3,ASSLRDSYGYT
TRBV4-2,ASSQGRGGTNEKLF
TRBV4-3,ASSQDLGAPTSNQPQH
TRBV9,ASSPQPGLAGADTQY
TRBV2,ASSFGSNQPQH
TRBV12-3/TRBV12-4,ASRPVQGWTEAF
TRBV3-1,ASSTGAYGYT
TRBV6-2/TRBV6-3,ASSYSGRAVTYEQY
TRBV5-4,ASSNRGGPTETQY
TRBV27,ASSLSRGFGGYT
TRBV6-5,ASSLTSGVYEQY
TRBV29-1,SCLQNTEAF
TRBV11-2,ASSGRGTGGRTDTQY
TRBV6-5,ASSYGDFSTDTQY
TRBV20-1,SVPGQGASYEQY
TRBV7-2,ASSNSDRSGIQY
TRBV11-2,ASSNAGQGGSGYT
TRBV21-1,ASSSRDRPWEKLF
TRBV19,ASSIGQRNQPQH
TRBV29-1,SVDFQQETQY
TRBV4-2,ASSQDMDTEAF
TRBV27,ASSLMGRSYNEQF
TRBV11-3,ASSLRGTGVWY
TRBV7-9,ASSLDSPTDTQY
TRBV6-5,ASSFSVLSSYEQY
TRBV7-6,ASSLATLGTGVSYEQY
TRBV25-1,ASSEFEMGKPNIQY
TRBV10-2,ASSEQNQPQH
TRBV7-9,ASSLKRAELF
TRBV7-2,ASSPRGPSTDTQY
TRBV7-2,ASSLAGLSNEQY
TRBV6-2/TRBV6-3,ASSYLTSGEQY
TRBV9,ASSVDSYTGELF
TRBV12-3/TRBV12-4,ASSLERGGLYEQY
TRBV18,ASSRLGSYNEQF
TRBV7-2,ASSLDSHNEQF
TRBV4-1,ASSQDPTSGGAIGEQF
TRBV14,ASSLGTSGRNPV
TRBV7-9,ASSPSMNEQY
TRBV7-9,ASSLAQGQGLQF
TRBV5-1,ASRRAETYNEQF
TRBV7-6,ASSPATPGHEQY
TRBV5-5,ASSLDGWDTEAF
TRBV10-3,AISVGMNTEAF
TRBV4-2,ASSQTPTSTDTQY
TRBV27,ASSLLGGLVTEAF
TRBV29-1,SVAGTESGTQY
TRBV7-3,ASSLSRPGGTDTQY
TRBV11-2,ASSPSGGNEQF